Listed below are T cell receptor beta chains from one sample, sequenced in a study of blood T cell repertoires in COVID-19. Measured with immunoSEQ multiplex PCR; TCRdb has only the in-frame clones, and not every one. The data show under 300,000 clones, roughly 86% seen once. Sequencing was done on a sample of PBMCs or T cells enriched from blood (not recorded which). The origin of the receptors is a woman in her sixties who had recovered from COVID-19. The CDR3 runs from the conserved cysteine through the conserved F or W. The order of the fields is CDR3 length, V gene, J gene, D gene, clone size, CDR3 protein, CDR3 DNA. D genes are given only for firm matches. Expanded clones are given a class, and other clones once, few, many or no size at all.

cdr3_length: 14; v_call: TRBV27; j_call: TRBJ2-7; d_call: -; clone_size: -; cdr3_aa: CASSSDRSHDEQYF; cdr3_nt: TGTGCCAGCAGCTCAGACAGGTCTCATGACGAGCAGTACTTC
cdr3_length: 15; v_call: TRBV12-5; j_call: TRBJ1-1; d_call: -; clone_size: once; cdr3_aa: CASAPGQPGDTEAFF; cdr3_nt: TGTGCTAGTGCTCCGGGACAACCTGGGGACACTGAAGCTTTCTTT
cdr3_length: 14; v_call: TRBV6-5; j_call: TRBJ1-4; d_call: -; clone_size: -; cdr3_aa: CASRNTGLGEKLFF; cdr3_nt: TGTGCCAGCAGAAACACAGGGCTGGGTGAAAAACTGTTTTTT
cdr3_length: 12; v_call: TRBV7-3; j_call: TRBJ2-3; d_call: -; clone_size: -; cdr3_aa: CASSLDTDTQYF; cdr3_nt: TGTGCCAGCAGCCTAGACACAGATACGCAGTATTTT
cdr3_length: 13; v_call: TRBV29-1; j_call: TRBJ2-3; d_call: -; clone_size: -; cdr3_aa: CSVATTSTDTQYF; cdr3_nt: TGCAGCGTTGCTACCACTAGCACAGATACGCAGTATTTT
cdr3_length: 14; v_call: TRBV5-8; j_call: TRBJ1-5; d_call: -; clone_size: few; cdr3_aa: CASSLKRGYQPQHF; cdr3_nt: TGTGCCAGCAGCTTGAAAAGGGGGTATCAGCCCCAGCATTTT
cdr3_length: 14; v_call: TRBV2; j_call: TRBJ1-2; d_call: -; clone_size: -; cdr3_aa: CASSVPGFNYGYTF; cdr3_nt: TGTGCCAGCAGTGTACCCGGGTTTAACTATGGCTACACCTTC
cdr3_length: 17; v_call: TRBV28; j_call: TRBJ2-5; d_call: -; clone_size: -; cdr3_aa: CASSLRQLRKIGETQYF; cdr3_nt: TGTGCCAGCAGTCTAAGACAGTTGCGCAAGATCGGAGAGACCCAGTACTTC
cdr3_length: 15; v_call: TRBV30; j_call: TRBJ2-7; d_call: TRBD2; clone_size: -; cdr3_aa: CAWSIRGLAGGLRYF; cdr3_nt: TGTGCCTGGAGTATCCGGGGACTAGCGGGGGGCCTACGGTACTTC
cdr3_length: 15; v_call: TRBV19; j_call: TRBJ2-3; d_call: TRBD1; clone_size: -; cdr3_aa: CASLRTGAGIDTQYF; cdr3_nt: TGTGCCAGCCTTAGGACAGGGGCGGGAATAGATACGCAGTATTTT
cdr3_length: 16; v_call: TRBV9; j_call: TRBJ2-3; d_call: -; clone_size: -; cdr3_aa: CASSVGSSLVADTQYF; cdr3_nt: TGTGCCAGCAGCGTAGGGTCTAGCTTAGTCGCAGATACGCAGTATTTT
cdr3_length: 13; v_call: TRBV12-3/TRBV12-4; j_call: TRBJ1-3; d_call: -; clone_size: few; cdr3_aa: CASSTGARNTIYF; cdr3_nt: TGTGCCAGCAGTACCGGTGCCCGAAACACCATATATTTT
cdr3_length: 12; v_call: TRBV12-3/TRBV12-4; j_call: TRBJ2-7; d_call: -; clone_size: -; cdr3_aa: CASKEDRYEQYF; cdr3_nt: TGTGCCAGCAAGGAAGACAGATACGAGCAGTACTTC
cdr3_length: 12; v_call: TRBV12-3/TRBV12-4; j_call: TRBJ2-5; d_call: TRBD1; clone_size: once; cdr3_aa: CASSFQGAAQYF; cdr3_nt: TGTGCCAGCAGTTTCCAGGGGGCGGCCCAGTACTTC
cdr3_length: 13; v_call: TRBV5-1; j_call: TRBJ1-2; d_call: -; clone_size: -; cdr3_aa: CASSPEGDYGYTF; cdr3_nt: TGCGCCAGCAGCCCAGAAGGAGACTATGGCTACACCTTC
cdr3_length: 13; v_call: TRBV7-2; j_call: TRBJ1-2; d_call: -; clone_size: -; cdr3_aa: CASSPDSNYGYTF; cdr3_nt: TGTGCCAGCAGCCCAGACAGTAACTATGGCTACACCTTC
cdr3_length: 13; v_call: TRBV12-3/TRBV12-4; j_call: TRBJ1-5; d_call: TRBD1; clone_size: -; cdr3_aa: CASTLGQGQPQHF; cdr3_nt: TGTGCCAGCACCTTGGGACAGGGGCAGCCCCAGCATTTT
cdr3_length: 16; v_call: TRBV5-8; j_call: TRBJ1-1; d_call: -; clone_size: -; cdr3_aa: CASSPRFRQSGTEAFF; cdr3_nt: TGTGCCAGCAGCCCAAGGTTTCGACAGTCGGGCACTGAAGCTTTCTTT
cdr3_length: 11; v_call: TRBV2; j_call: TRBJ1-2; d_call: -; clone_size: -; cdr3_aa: CASSEDYGYTF; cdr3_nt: TGTGCCAGCAGCGAGGACTATGGCTACACCTTC
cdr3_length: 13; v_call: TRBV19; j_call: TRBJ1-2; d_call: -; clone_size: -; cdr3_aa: CASSSTVTDGYTF; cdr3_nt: TGTGCCAGTAGTTCGACAGTCACGGATGGCTACACCTTC
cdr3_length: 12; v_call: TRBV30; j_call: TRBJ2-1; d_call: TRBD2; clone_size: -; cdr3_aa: CAWSASGLEQFF; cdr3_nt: TGTGCCTGGAGTGCCTCGGGACTAGAGCAGTTCTTC
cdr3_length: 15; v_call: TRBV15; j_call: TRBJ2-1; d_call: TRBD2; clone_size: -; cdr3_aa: CATSRTSGSYLEQFF; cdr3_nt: TGTGCCACCAGCAGAACTAGCGGGAGTTACCTTGAGCAGTTCTTC
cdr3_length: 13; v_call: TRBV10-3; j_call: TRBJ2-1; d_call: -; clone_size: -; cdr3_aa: CAISVRQANEQFF; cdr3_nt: TGTGCCATCAGTGTCCGACAGGCCAATGAGCAGTTCTTC
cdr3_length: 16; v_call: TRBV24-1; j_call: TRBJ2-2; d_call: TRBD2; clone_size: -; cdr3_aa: CATSDVLAGNTGELFF; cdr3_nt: TGTGCCACCAGTGATGTGTTAGCGGGCAACACCGGGGAGCTGTTTTTT
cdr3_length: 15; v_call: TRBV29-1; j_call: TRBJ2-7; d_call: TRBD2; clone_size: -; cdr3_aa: CSVEDRTSGGYEQYF; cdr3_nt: TGCAGCGTTGAAGATCGGACTAGCGGGGGGTACGAGCAGTACTTC
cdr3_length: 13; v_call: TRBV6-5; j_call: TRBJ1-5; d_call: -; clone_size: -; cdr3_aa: CASSYSQFQPQHF; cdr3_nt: TGTGCCAGCAGTTACTCCCAGTTTCAGCCCCAGCATTTT
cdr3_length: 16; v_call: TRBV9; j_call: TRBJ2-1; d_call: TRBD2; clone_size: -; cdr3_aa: CASSVALAGGWDEQFF; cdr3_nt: TGTGCCAGCAGCGTAGCTCTAGCGGGAGGTTGGGATGAGCAGTTCTTC
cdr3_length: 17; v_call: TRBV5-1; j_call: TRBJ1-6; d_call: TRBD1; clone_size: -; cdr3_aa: CASRLPLTGTGDSPLHF; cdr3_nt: TGCGCCAGCAGGCTTCCTCTTACCGGGACAGGGGATTCACCCCTCCACTTT
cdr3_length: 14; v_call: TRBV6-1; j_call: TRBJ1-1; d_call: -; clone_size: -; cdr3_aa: CASSERPRRTEAFF; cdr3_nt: TGTGCCAGCAGTGAACGCCCCAGGAGGACTGAAGCTTTCTTT
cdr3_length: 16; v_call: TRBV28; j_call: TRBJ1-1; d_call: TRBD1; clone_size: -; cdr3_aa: CASSSPGQALAAEAFF; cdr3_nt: TGTGCCAGCAGTTCCCCGGGACAGGCTCTGGCGGCTGAAGCTTTCTTT
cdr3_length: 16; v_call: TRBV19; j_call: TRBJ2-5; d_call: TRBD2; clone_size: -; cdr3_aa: CASSRGSGGNQETQYF; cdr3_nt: TGTGCCAGTAGTCGCGGTAGCGGGGGGAACCAAGAGACCCAGTACTTC
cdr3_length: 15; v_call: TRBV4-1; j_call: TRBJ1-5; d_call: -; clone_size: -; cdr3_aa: CASSPTLGENQPQHF; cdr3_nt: TGCGCCAGCAGCCCTACGTTGGGAGAGAATCAGCCCCAGCATTTT
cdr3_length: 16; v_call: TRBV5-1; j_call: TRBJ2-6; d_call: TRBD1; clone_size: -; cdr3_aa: CASSTTGVSGANVLTF; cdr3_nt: TGCGCCAGCAGCACTACAGGGGTCTCTGGGGCCAACGTCCTGACTTTC
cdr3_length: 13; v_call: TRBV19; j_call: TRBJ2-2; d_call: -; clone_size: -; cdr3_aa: CACRGANTGELFF; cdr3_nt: TGTGCCTGCCGGGGGGCCAACACCGGGGAGCTGTTTTTT
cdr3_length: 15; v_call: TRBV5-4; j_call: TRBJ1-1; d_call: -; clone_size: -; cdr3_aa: CASSLVFGSSSEAFF; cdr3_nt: TGTGCCAGCAGCTTGGTATTCGGGAGCAGCTCTGAAGCTTTCTTT
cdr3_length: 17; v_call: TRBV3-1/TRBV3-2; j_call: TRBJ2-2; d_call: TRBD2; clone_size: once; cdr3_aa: CASSPFGGGAGTGELFF; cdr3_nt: TGTGCCAGCAGCCCATTTGGCGGGGGGGCCGGCACCGGGGAGCTGTTTTTT
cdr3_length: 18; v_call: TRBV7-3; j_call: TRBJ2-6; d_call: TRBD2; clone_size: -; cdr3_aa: CASSLRLAGASGANVLTF; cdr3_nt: TGTGCCAGCAGCTTAAGGTTAGCGGGAGCCTCTGGGGCCAACGTCCTGACTTTC
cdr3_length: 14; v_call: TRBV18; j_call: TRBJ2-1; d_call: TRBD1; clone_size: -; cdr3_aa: CASSSWTGTNEQFF; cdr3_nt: TGTGCCAGCTCAAGTTGGACAGGTACCAATGAGCAGTTCTTC
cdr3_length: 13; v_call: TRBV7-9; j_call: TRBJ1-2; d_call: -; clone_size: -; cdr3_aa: CASSLGQSAGYTF; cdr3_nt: TGTGCCAGCAGCTTAGGACAGTCTGCTGGCTACACCTTC
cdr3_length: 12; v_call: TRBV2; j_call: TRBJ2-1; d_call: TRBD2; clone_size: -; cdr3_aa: CASSPTSGEQFF; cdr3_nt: TGTGCCAGCAGCCCGACTAGCGGGGAGCAGTTCTTC
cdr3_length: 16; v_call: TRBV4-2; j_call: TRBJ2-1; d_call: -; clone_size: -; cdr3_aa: CASSQEAAGPYNEQFF; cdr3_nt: TGTGCCAGCAGCCAAGAAGCGGCGGGGCCGTACAATGAGCAGTTCTTC
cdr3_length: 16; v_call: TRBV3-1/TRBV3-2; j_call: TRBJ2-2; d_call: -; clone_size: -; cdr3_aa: CASGGRPVMNTGELFF; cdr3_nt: TGTGCCAGTGGGGGCCGTCCCGTTATGAACACCGGGGAGCTGTTTTTT
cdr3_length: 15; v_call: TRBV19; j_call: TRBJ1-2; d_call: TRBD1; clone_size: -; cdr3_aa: CASSFGTGANYGYTF; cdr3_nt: TGTGCCAGTAGTTTCGGGACAGGGGCCAACTATGGCTACACCTTC
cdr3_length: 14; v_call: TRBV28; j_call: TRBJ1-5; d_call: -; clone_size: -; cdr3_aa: CATFGSYSNQPQHF; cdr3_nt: TGTGCCACCTTTGGGAGTTATAGCAATCAGCCCCAGCATTTT
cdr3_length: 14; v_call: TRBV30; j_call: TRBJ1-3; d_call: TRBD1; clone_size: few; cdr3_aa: CAWSWTGTGNTIYF; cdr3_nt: TGTGCCTGGAGTTGGACAGGCACTGGAAACACCATATATTTT
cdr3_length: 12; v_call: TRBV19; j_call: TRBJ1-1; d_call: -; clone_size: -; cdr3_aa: CASSRGNTEAFF; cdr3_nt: TGTGCCAGTAGTCGGGGTAACACTGAAGCTTTCTTT
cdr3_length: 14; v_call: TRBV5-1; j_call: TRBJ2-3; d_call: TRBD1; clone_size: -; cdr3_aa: CASSRQGVTDTQYF; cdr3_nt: TGCGCCAGCAGCCGACAGGGGGTCACAGATACGCAGTATTTT
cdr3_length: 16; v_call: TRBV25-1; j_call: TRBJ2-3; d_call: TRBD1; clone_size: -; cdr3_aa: CASTNSAGGSTDTQYF; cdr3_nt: TGTGCCAGCACGAATTCCGCAGGGGGTAGCACAGATACGCAGTATTTT
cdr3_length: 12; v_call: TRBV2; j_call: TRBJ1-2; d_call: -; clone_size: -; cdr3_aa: CASSLGSGGYTF; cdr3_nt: TGTGCCAGCAGTCTCGGGTCGGGAGGCTACACCTTC
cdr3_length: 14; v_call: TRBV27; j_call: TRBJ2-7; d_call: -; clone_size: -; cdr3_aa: CASSQYRESGEQYF; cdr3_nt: TGTGCCAGCAGTCAATACAGGGAATCGGGGGAGCAGTACTTC
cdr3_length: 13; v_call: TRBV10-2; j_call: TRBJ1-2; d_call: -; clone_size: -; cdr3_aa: CASSYDSFYGYTF; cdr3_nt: TGCGCCAGCAGCTACGACAGTTTCTATGGCTACACCTTC
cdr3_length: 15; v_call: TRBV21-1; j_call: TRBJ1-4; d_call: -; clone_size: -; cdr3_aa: CASSKGTGVNEKLFF; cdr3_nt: TGTGCCAGCAGCAAAGGGACAGGGGTTAATGAAAAACTGTTTTTT
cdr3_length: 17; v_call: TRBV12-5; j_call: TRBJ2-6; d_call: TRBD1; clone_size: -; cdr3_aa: CASGLQGAVTGANVLTF; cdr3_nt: TGTGCTAGTGGTTTACAGGGGGCAGTGACTGGGGCCAACGTCCTGACTTTC